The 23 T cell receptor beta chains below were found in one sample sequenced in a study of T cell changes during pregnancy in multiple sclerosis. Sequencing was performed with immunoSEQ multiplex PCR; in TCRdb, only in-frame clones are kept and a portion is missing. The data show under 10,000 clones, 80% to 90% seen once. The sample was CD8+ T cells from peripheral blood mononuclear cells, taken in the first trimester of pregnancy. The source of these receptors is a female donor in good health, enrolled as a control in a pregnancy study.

CDR3 amino acids: CASNLGQGLYNEQFF. DNA for the CDR3: TGTGCCAGCAACCTAGGACAGGGTTTATACAATGAGCAGTTCTTC. The chain carries TRBV2 and TRBJ2-1, with 8 bases that match TRBD1. V dropped 7 bases and J dropped 4; count of bases not matched to a gene: 9. The germline V gene has CDR1 SNHLY and CDR2 FYNNEI. The CDR3 extends over 15 amino acids.

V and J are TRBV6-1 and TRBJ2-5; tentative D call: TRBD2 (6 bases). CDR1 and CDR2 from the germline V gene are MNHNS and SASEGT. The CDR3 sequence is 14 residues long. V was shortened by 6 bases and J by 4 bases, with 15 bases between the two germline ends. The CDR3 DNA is TGTGCCAGCAGCCCGGGACTCGGGCGAGAGACCCAGTACTTC. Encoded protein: CASSPGLGRETQYF.

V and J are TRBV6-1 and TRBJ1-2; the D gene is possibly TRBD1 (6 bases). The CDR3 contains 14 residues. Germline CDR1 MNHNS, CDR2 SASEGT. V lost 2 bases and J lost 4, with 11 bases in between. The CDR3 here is CASSEMDSSYGYTF. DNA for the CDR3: TGTGCCAGCAGTGAAATGGACAGTTCCTATGGCTACACCTTC.

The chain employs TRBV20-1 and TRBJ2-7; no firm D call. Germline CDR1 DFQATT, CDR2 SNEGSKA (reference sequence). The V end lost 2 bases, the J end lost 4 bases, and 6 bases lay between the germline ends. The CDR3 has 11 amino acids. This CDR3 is CSARLEYEQYF. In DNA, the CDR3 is TGCAGTGCTAGACTAGAGTACGAGCAGTACTTC.

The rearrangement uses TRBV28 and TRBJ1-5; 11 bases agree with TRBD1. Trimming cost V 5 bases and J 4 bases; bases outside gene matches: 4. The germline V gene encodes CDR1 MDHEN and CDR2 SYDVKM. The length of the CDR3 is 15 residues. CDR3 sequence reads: CASSTGTGGNQPQHF. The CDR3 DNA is TGTGCCAGCAGTACCGGGACAGGGGGAAATCAGCCCCAGCATTTT.

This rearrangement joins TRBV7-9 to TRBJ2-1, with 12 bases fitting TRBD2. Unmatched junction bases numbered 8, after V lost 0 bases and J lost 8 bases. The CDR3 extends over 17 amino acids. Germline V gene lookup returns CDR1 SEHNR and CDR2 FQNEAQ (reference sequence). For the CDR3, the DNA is TGTGCCAGCAGCTTAGCGATTCTAGCGGGGGGGCAGGATGAGCAGTTCTTC. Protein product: CASSLAILAGGQDEQFF.

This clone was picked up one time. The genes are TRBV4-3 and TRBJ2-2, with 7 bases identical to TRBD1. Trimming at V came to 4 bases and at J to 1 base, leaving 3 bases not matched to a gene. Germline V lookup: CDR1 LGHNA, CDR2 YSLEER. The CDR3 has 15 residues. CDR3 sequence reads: CASSLGQENTGELFF. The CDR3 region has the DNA TGCGCCAGCAGCCTAGGACAGGAGAACACCGGGGAGCTGTTTTTT.

This CDR3 is CASSEGLAGGVFTDTQYF. CDR3 DNA sequence: TGTGCCAGCAGTGAAGGGCTAGCGGGGGGGGTTTTCACAGATACGCAGTATTTT. The V and J genes are TRBV6-1 and TRBJ2-3; 12 nucleotides match TRBD2. Germline lookup yields CDR1 MNHNS and CDR2 SASEGT. The J segment lost 2 bases and the V segment lost 1 base, leaving 7 bases of the junction unmatched. The CDR3 runs to 18 residues.

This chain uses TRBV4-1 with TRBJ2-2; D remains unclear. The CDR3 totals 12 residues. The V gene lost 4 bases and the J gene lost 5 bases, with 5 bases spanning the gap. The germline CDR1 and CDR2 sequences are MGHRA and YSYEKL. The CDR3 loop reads CASSRPTGELFF. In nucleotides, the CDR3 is TGCGCCAGCAGCCGTCCGACCGGGGAGCTGTTTTTT.

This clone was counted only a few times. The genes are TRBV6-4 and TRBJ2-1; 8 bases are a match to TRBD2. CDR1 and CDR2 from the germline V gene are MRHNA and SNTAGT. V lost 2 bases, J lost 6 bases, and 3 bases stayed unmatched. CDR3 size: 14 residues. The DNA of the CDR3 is TGTGCCAGCAGTGACCGGGCGGGAGGCAATGAGCAGTTCTTC. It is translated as CASSDRAGGNEQFF.

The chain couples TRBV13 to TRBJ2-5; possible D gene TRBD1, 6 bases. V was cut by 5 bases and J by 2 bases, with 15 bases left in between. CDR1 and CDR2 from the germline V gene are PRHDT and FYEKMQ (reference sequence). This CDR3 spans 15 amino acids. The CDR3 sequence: CASSPQGGLQETQYF. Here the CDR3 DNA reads TGTGCCAGCAGCCCTCAAGGGGGATTGCAAGAGACCCAGTACTTC.

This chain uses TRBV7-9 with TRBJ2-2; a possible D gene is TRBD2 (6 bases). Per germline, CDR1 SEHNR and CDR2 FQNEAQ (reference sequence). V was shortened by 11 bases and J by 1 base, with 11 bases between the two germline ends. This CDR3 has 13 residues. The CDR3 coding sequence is TGTGCCCAGACGGGGGAGAACACCGGGGAGCTGTTTTTT. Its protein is CAQTGENTGELFF.

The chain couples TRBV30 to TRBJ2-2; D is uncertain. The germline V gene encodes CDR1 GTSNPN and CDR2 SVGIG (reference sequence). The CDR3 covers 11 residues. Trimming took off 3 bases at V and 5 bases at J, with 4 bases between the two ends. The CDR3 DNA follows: TGTGCCTGGAGGTATACCGGGGAGCTGTTTTTT. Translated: CAWRYTGELFF.

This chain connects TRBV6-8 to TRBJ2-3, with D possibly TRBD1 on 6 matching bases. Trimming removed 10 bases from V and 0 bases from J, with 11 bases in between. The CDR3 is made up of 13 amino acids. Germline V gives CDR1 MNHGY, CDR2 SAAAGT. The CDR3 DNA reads TGTGCCATAAGGGACATGAGCACAGATACGCAGTATTTT. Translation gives CAIRDMSTDTQYF.

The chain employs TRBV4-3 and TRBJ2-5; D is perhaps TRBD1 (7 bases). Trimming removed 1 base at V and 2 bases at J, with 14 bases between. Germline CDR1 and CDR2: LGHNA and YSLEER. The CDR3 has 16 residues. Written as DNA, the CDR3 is TGCGCCAGCAGCCAAGGGGGGCCAGGGGGGCAAGAGACCCAGTACTTC. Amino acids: CASSQGGPGGQETQYF.

In DNA form, the CDR3 reads TGTGCCAGCAGCGCTAGCGGGAGGGCCGAAGCCGAGGAGCTGTTTTTT. Its translation is CASSASGRAEAEELFF. V is TRBV6-4 and J is TRBJ2-2, with 12 bases fitting TRBD2. The V and J ends lost 6 bases and 10 bases, in that order; junction bases with no gene match: 12. Germline assignment: CDR1 MRHNA and CDR2 SNTAGT. The CDR3 is 16 residues long.

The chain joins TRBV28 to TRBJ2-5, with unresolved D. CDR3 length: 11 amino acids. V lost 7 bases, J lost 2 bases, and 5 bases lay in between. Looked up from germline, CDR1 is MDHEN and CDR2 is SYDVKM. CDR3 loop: CASTSQETQYF. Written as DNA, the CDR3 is TGTGCCAGCACATCACAAGAGACCCAGTACTTC.

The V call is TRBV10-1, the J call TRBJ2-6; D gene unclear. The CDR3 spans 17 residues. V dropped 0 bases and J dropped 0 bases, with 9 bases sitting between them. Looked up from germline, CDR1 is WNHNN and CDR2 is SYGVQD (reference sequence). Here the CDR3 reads CASSESRPSSGANVLTF. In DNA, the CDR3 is TGCGCCAGCAGTGAGTCCAGGCCCAGCTCTGGGGCCAACGTCCTGACTTTC.

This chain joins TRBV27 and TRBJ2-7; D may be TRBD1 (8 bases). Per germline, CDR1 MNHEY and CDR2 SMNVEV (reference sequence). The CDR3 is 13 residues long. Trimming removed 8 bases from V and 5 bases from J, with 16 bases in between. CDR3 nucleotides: TGTGCCAGCTCGTGGACAGGGAGGGACGAGCAGTACTTC. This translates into CASSWTGRDEQYF.

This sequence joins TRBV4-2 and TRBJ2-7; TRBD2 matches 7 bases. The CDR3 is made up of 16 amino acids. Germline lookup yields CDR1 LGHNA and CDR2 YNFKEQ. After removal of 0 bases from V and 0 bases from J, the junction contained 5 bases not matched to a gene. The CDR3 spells CASSQESGAPSYEQYF. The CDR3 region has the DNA TGTGCCAGCAGCCAAGAAAGCGGGGCCCCCTCCTACGAGCAGTACTTC.

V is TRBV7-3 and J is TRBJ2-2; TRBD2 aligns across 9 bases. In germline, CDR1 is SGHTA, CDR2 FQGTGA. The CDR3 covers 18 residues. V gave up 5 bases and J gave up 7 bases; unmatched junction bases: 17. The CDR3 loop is CASSPIAGAGGQHGELFF. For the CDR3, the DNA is TGTGCCAGCAGCCCTATTGCTGGAGCGGGAGGCCAGCACGGGGAGCTGTTTTTT.

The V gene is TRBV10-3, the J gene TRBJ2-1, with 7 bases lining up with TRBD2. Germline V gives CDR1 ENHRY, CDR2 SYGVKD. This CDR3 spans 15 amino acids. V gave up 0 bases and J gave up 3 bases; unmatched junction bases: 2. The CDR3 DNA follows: TGTGCCATCAGTGAGTCAAGCGGGGACTACAATGAGCAGTTCTTC. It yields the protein CAISESSGDYNEQFF.

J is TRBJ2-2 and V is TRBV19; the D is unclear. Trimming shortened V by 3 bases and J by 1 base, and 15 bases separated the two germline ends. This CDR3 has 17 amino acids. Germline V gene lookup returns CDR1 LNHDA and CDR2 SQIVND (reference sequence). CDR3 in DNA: TGTGCCAGTAGTATGCCAAACGTGGCTGAGAACACCGGGGAGCTGTTTTTT. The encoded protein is CASSMPNVAENTGELFF.